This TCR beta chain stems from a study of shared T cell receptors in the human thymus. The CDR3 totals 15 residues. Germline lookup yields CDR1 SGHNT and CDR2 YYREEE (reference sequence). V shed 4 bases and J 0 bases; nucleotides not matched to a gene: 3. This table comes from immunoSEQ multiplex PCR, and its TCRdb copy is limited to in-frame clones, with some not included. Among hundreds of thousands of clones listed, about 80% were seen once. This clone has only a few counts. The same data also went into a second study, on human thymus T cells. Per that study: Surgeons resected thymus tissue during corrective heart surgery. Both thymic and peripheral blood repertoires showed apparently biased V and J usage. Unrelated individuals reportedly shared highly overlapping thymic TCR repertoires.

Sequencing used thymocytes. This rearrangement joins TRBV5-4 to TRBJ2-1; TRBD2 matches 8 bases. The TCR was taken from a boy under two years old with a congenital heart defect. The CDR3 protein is CASSGGGSSYNEQFF. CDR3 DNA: TGTGCCAGCAGCGGCGGGGGGAGCTCCTACAATGAGCAGTTCTTC.